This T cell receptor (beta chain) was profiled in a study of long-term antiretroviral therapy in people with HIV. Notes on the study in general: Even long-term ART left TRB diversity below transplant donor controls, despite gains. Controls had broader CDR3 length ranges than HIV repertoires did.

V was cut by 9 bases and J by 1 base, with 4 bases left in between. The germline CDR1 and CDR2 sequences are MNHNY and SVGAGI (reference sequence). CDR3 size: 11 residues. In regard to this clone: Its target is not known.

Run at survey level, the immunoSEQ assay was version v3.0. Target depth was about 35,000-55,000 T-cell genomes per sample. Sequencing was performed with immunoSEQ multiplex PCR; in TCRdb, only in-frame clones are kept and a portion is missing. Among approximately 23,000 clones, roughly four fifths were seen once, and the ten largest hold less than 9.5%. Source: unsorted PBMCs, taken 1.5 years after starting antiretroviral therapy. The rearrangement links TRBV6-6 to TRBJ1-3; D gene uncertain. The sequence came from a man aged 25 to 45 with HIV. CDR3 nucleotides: TGTGCCAGTTTATCTGGAAACACCATATATTTT. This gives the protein CASLSGNTIYF.